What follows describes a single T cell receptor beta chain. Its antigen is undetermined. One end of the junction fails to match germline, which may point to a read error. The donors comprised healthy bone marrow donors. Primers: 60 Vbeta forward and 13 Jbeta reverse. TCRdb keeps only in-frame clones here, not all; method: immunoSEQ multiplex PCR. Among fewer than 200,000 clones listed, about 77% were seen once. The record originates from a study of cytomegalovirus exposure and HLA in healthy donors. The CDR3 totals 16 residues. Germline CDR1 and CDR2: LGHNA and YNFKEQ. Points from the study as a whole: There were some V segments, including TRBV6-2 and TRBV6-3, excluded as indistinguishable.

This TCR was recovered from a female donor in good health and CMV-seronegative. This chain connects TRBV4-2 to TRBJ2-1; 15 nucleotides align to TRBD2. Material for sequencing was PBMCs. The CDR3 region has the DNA TGTGTCAGCAGCCAGGATCCCGGGACTAGCGGGAGGGAGCAGTTCTTC. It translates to CVSSQDPGTSGREQFF.